The 10 T cell receptor beta chains presented below share a single source sample, sequenced in a study of T-cell reconstitution after alpha-beta-depleted transplantation in children. This sample's TCRbeta library carried unique molecular identifier barcodes. TCRdb called the PCR reads again in MiXCR, with one record for every CDR3 protein. Of 65,000 to 70,000 distinct CDR3 sequences in the sample, roughly 5% were seen once. The sequencing used PBMCs, mostly from graft donor cells, collected 180 days after TCRalphabeta/CD19-depleted stem cell transplant. Receptors were obtained from a boy less than two years old who had a stem cell transplant for acute myeloid leukemia, so the T cells may come from the graft donor.

This clonotype was seen repeatedly, ten times or more. The gene calls are TRBV12-3 or TRBV12-4 and TRBJ1-4; D is ambiguous. Trimming took off 5 bases at V and 0 bases at J, with 7 bases between the two ends. The CDR3 has 14 amino acids. The CDR3, as DNA: TGTGCCAGCAGTCGACACGCAACTAATGAAAAACTGTTTTTT. This gives the protein CASSRHATNEKLFF.

This clonotype showed up many times. The chain combines TRBV27 with TRBJ2-5, with D possibly TRBD2 on 5 matching bases. This CDR3 has 15 residues. V lost 3 bases, J lost 1 base, and 12 bases lay in between. From germline, CDR1 is MNHEY and CDR2 SMNVEV (reference sequence). The CDR3 is CASSFVRDPQETQYF. CDR3 coding DNA: TGTGCCAGCAGTTTTGTCCGGGATCCCCAAGAGACCCAGTACTTC.

This clonotype was seen many times. This chain uses TRBV6-1 with TRBJ2-1; 7 nucleotides align to TRBD1. The CDR3 loop spans 14 amino acids. The germline gives CDR1 MNHNS, CDR2 SASEGT. V gave up 0 bases and J gave up 4 bases; unmatched junction bases: 0. In DNA form, the CDR3 reads TGTGCCAGCAGTGAAGCGGGACAGTACAATGAGCAGTTCTTC. Translating gives CASSEAGQYNEQFF.

There are many counts of this clonotype. V is TRBV3-1 and J is TRBJ2-2; D uncertain. The CDR3 contains 14 residues. The V end lost 2 bases, the J end lost 4 bases, and 8 bases lay between the germline ends. Germline assignment: CDR1 LGHDT and CDR2 YNNKEL (reference sequence). CDR3 protein: CASSQKGPTGELFF. The CDR3 bases are TGTGCCAGCAGCCAAAAGGGCCCCACCGGGGAGCTGTTTTTT.

This clonotype was recorded at least ten times. V is TRBV5-1 and J is TRBJ2-2; 8 nucleotides line up with TRBD2. The junction had 7 bases not matched to a gene; V was cut back by 4 bases and J by 2 bases. The CDR3 totals 16 residues. CDR1 is SGHRS, CDR2 YFSETQ, per germline. Here the CDR3 DNA reads TGCGCCAGCAGCCGACCGCTAGCGGGCAACACCGGGGAGCTGTTTTTT. As protein: CASSRPLAGNTGELFF. Full variable domain (remainder filled in from reference TRBV5-1 and TRBJ2-2): KAGVTQTPRYLIKTRGQQVTLSCSPISGHRSVSWYQQTPGQGLQFLFEYFSETQRNKGNFPGRFSGRQFSNSRSEMNVSTLELGDSALYLCASSRPLAGNTGELFFGEGSRLTVL.

This chain links TRBV6-1 with TRBJ1-1, with D hard to call. This CDR3 spans 14 amino acids. Per germline, CDR1 MNHNS and CDR2 SASEGT. The germline V and J ends were trimmed by 3 bases and 8 bases, with 16 bases remaining between them. CDR3 residues: CASSEYKADLEAFF. The DNA of the CDR3 is TGTGCCAGCAGTGAGTATAAGGCTGACCTGGAAGCTTTCTTT.

This clonotype was observed many times. The chain carries TRBV11-1 and TRBJ2-7, with 10 bases that match TRBD1. With 3 bases clipped from V and 2 bases from J, the junction kept 7 bases outside the gene matches. CDR1 and CDR2 (germline): SGHAT, FQDESV (reference sequence). This CDR3 is 16 amino acids long. Written as DNA, the CDR3 is TGTGCCAGCAGCTTCGGTAGGACAGGGGGGCCCTACGAGCAGTACGTC. It translates to CASSFGRTGGPYEQYV.

In this sample, this clonotype turned up many times. The J gene is TRBJ1-2, the V gene TRBV12-3 or TRBV12-4, with D unclear. Trimming removed 0 bases at V and 4 bases at J, with 6 bases between. This CDR3 region has 13 residues. The chain's CDR3 is CASSLALIYGYTF. The CDR3 DNA is TGTGCCAGCAGTTTAGCGCTCATCTATGGCTACACCTTC.

The table lists this clonotype with many counts. The rearrangement links TRBV4-1 to TRBJ2-3, with a weak D call TRBD1 (6 bases). In germline, CDR1 is MGHRA, CDR2 YSYEKL. The V end lost 1 base, the J end lost 1 base, and 15 bases lay between the germline ends. The CDR3 has 17 residues. The CDR3 region is CASSQVGQGPRTDTQYF. Here the CDR3 DNA reads TGCGCCAGCAGCCAAGTCGGGCAGGGGCCCCGCACAGATACGCAGTATTTT.

This clonotype was seen repeatedly, ten times or more. The rearrangement uses TRBV11-1 and TRBJ2-2; TRBD1 might be the D (6 bases). Between the trimmed V and J ends, which lost 6 bases and 1 base, there was a span of 12 bases. The CDR3 has 15 amino acids. Germline lookup yields CDR1 SGHAT and CDR2 FQDESV (reference sequence). The CDR3 bases are TGTGCCAGCAGGAGACAGGTTGGGAACACCGGGGAGCTGTTTTTT. Amino acids: CASRRQVGNTGELFF. Filled out from reference TRBV11-1 and TRBJ2-2, the complete variable domain reads EAEVAQSPRYKITEKSQAVAFWCDPISGHATLYWYRQILGQGPELLVQFQDESVVDDSQLPKDRFSAERLKGVDSTLKIQPAELGDSAMYLCASRRQVGNTGELFFGEGSRLTVL.